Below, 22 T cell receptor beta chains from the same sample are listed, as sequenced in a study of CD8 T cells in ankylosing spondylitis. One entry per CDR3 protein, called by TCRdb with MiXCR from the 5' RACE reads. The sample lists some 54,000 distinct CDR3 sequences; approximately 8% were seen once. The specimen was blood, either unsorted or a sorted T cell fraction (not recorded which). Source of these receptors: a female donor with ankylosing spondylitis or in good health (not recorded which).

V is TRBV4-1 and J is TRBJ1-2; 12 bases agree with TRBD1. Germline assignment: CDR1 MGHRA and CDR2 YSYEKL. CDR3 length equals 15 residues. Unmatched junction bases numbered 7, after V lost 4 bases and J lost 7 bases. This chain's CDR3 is CASSPWDRGLIGYTF. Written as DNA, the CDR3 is TGCGCCAGCAGCCCATGGGACAGGGGGCTGATTGGCTACACCTTC.

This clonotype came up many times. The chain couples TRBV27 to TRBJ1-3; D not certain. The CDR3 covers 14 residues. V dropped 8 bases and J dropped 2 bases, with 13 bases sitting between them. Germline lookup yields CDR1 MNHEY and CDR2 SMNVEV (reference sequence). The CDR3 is CASGDFGPGNTIYF. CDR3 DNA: TGTGCCAGCGGGGATTTCGGGCCTGGAAACACCATATATTTT.

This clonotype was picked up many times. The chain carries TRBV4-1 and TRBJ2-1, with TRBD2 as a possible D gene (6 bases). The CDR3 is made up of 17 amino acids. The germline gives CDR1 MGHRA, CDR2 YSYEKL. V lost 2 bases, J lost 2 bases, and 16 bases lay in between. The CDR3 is CASSQLTGDPAYNEQFF. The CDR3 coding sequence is TGCGCCAGCAGCCAACTGACGGGGGACCCAGCCTACAATGAGCAGTTCTTC.

CDR3 sequence reads: CASSMALGGELFF. Here the CDR3 DNA reads TGTGCCAGCTCGATGGCTCTGGGGGGGGAGCTGTTTTTT. The rearrangement uses TRBV6-6 and TRBJ2-2, with unresolved D. The length of the CDR3 is 13 residues. CDR1 and CDR2 from the germline V gene are MNHNY and SVGAGI (reference sequence). Trimming took off 8 bases at V and 8 bases at J, with 15 bases between the two ends.

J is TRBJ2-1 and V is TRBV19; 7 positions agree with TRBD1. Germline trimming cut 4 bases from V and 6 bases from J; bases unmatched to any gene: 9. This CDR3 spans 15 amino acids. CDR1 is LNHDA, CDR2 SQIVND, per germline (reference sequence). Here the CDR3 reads CASSNPTGILNEQFF. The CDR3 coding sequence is TGTGCCAGTAGTAACCCGACAGGGATCCTCAATGAGCAGTTCTTC.

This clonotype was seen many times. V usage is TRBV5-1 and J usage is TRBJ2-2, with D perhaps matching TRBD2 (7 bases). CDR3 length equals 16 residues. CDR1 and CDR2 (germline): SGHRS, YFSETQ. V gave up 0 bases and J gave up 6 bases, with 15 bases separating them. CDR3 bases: TGCGCCAGCAGCTTGGCGACGCTGGGGGGGCCCGGGGAGCTGTTTTTT. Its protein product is CASSLATLGGPGELFF. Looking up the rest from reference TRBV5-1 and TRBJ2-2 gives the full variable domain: KAGVTQTPRYLIKTRGQQVTLSCSPISGHRSVSWYQQTPGQGLQFLFEYFSETQRNKGNFPGRFSGRQFSNSRSEMNVSTLELGDSALYLCASSLATLGGPGELFFGEGSRLTVL.

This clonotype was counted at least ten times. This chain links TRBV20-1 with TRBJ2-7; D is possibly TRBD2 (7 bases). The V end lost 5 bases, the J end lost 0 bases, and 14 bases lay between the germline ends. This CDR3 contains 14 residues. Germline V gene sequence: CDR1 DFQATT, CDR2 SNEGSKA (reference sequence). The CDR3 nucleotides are TGCAGTGCTGCTTCGGGGGGCCTCTCCTACGAGCAGTACTTC. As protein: CSAASGGLSYEQYF.

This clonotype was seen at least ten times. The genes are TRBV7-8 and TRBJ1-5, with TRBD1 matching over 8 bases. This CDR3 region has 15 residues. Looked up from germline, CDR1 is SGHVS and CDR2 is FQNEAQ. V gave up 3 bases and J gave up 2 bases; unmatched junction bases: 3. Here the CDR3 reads CASSFQGAGNQPQHF. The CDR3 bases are TGTGCCAGCAGCTTCCAGGGGGCCGGCAATCAGCCCCAGCATTTT.

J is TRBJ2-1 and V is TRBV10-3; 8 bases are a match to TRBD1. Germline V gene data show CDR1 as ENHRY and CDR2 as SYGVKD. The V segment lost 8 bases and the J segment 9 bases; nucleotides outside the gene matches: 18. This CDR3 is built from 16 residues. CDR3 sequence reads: CAIAPRDRTGTTEQFF. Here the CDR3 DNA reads TGTGCCATCGCCCCAAGAGATAGGACAGGGACGACTGAGCAGTTCTTC.

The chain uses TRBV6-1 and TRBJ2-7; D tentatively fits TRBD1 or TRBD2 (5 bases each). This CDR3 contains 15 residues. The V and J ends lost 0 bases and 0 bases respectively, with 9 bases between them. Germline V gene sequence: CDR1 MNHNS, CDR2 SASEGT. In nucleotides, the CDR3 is TGTGCCAGCAGTGAAGCGGGACCCAGCTCCTACGAGCAGTACGTC. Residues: CASSEAGPSSYEQYV.

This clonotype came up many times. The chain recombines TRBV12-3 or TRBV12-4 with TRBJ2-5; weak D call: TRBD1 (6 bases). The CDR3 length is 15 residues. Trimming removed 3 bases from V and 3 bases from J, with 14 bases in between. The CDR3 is CASSFWVTGKETQYF. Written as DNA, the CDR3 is TGTGCCAGCAGTTTCTGGGTTACAGGGAAAGAGACCCAGTACTTC.

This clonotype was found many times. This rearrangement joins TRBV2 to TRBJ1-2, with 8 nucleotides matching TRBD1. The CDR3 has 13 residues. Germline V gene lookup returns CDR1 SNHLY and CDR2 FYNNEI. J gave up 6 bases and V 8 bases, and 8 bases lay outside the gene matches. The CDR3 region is CASLLPGGNGYTF. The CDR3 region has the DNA TGTGCCAGCCTCCTACCAGGGGGCAATGGCTACACCTTC.

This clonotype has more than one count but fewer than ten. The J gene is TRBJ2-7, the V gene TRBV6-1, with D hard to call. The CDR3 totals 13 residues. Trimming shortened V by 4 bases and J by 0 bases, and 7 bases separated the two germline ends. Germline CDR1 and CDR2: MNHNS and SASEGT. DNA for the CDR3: TGTGCCAGCAGTGTCTCGGGCTCCTACGAGCAGTACGTC. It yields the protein CASSVSGSYEQYV.

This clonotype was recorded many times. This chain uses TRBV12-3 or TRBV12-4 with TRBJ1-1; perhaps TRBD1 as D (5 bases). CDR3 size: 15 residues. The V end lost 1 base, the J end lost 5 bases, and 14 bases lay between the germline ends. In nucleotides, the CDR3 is TGTGCCAGCAGTTTAGGCGATGTTAGGGGAACTGAAGCTTTCTTT. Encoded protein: CASSLGDVRGTEAFF.

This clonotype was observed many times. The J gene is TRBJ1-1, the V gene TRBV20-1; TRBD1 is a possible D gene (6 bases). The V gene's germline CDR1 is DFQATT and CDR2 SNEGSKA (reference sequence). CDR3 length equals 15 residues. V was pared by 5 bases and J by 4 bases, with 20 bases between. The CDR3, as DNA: TGCAGTGCTTCCGTCCCGGGACACACGACCACTGAAGCTTTCTTT. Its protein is CSASVPGHTTTEAFF.

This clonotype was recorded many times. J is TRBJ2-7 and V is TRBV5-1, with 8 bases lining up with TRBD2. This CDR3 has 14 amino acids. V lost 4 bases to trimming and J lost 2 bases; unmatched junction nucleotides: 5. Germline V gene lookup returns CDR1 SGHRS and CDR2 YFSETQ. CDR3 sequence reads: CASSQTSGPYEQYF. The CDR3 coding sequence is TGCGCCAGCAGCCAAACTAGCGGACCCTACGAGCAGTACTTC.

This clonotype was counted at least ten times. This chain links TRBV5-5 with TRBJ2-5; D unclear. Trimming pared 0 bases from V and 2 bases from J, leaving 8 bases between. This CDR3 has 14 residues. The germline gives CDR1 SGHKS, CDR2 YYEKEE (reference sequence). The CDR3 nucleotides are TGTGCCAGCAGCTTGGAGGTAGGACAAGAGACCCAGTACTTC. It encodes CASSLEVGQETQYF.

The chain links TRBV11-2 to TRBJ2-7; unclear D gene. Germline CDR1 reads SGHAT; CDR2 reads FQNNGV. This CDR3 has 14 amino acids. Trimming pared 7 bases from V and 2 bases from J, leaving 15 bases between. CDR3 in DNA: TGTGCCAGCACCCCCAGCCCAGGAACCTACGAGCAGTACTTC. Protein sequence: CASTPSPGTYEQYF.

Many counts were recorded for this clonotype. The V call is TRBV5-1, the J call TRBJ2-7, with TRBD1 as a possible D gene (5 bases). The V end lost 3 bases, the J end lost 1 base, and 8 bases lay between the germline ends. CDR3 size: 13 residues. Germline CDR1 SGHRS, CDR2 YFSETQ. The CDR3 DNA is TGCGCCAGCAGCTCGACAGAGTCCTACGAGCAGTACTTC. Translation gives CASSSTESYEQYF.

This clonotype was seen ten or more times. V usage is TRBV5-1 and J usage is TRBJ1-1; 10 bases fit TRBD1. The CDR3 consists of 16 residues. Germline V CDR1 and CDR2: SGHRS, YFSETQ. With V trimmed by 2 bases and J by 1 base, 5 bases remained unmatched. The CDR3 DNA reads TGCGCCAGCAGCTTACCTAGGACAGGGGGGAACACTGAAGCTTTCTTT. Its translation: CASSLPRTGGNTEAFF.

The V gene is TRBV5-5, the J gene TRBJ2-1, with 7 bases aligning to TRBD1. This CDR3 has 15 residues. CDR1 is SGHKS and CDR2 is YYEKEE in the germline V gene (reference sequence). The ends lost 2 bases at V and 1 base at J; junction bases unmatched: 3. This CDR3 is CASSLTGESYNEQFF. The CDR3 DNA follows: TGTGCCAGCAGCTTAACAGGGGAATCCTACAATGAGCAGTTCTTC.

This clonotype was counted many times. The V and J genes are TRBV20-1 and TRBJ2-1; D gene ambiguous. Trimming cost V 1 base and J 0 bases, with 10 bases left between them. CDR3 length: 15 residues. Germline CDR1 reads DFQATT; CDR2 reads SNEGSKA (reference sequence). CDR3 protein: CSARVAASSYNEQFF. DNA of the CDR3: TGCAGTGCTAGAGTCGCGGCGAGCTCCTACAATGAGCAGTTCTTC.